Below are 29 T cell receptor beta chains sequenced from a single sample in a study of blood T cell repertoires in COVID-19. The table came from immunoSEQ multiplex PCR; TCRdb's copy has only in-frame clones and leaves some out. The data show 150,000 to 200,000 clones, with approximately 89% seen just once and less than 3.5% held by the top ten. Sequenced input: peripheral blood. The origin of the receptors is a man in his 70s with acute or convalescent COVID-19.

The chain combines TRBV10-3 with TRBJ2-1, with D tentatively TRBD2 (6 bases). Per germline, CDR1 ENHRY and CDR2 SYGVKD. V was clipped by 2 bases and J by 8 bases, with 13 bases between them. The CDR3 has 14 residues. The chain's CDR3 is CAISERGREDEQFF. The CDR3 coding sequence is TGTGCCATCAGTGAGAGGGGCAGGGAGGATGAGCAGTTCTTC.

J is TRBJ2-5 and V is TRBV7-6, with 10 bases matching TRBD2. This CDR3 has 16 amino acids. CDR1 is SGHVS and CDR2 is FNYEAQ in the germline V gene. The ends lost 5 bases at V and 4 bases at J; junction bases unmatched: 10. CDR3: CASSPTGLAFGETQYF. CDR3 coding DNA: TGTGCCAGCAGCCCGACGGGACTAGCGTTTGGAGAGACCCAGTACTTC.

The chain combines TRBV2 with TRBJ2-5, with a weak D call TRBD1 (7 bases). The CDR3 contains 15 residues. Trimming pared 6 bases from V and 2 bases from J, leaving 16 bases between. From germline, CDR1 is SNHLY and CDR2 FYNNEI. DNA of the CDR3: TGTGCCAGCAGGATGGAGGGGGCGGGACAAGAGACCCAGTACTTC. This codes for CASRMEGAGQETQYF.

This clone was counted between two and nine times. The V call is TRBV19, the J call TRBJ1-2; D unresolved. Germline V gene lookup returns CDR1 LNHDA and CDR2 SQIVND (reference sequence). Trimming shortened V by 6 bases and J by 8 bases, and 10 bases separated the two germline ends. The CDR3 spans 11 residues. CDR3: CASSFGWGYTF. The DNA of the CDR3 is TGTGCCAGTAGCTTCGGTTGGGGCTACACCTTC.

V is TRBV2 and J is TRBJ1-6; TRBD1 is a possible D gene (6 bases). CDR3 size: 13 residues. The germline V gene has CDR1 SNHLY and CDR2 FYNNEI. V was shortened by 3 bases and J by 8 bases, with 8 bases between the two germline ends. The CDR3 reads CASSDRGYSPLHF. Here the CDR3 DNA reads TGTGCCAGCAGTGACAGGGGATATTCACCCCTCCACTTT.

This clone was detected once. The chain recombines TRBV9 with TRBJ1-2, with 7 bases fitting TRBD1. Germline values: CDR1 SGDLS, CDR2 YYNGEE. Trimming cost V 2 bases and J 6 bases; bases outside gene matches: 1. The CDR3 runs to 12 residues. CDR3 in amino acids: CASSVQGDGYTF. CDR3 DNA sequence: TGTGCCAGCAGCGTGCAGGGGGATGGCTACACCTTC.

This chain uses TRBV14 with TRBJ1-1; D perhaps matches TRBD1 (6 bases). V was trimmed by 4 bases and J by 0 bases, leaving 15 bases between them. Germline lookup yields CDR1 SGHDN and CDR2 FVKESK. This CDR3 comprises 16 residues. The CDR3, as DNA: TGTGCCAGCAGCCGTTGGGAGGGGGGTCTGAACACTGAAGCTTTCTTT. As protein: CASSRWEGGLNTEAFF.

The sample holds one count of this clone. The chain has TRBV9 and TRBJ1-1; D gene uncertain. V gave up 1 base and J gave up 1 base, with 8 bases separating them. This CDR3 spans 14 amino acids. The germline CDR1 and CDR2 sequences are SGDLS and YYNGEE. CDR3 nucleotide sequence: TGTGCCAGCAGCGTAACAGCATCGAACACTGAAGCTTTCTTT. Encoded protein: CASSVTASNTEAFF.

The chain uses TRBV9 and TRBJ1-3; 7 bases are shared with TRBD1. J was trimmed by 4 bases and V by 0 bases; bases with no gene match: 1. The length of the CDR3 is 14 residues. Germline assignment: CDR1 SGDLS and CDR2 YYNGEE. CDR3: CASSVEDRGNTIYF. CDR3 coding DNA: TGTGCCAGCAGCGTAGAGGACAGGGGAAACACCATATATTTT.

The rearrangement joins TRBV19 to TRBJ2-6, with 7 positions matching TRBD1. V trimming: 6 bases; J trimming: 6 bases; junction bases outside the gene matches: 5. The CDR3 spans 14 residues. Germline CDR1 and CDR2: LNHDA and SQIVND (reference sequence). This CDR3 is CASRSGGKANVLTF. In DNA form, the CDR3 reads TGTGCCAGTAGGTCAGGGGGTAAGGCCAACGTCCTGACTTTC.

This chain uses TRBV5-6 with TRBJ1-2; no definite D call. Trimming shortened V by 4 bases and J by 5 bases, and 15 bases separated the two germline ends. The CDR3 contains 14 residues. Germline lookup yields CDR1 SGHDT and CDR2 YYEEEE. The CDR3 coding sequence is TGTGCCAGCAGCGAATTCCAGCGAGTGTATGGCTACACCTTC. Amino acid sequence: CASSEFQRVYGYTF.

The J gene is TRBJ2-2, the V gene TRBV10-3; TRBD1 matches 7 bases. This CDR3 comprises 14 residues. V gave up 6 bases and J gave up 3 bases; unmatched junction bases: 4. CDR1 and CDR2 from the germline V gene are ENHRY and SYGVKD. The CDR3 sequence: CAISEDRYTGELFF. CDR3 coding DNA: TGTGCCATCAGCGAGGACAGGTACACCGGGGAGCTGTTTTTT.

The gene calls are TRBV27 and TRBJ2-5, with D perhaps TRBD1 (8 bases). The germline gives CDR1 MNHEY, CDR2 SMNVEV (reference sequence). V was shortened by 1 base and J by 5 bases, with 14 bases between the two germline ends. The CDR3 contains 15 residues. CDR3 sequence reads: CASSLFGQGGETQYF. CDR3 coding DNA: TGTGCCAGCAGTTTATTTGGACAGGGAGGGGAGACCCAGTACTTC.

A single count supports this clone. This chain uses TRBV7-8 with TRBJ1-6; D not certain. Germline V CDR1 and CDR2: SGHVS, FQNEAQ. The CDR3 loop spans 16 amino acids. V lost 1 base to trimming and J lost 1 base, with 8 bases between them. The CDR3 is CASSLDRGSYNSPLHF. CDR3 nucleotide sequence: TGTGCCAGCAGCTTAGACAGAGGGTCCTATAATTCACCCCTCCACTTT.

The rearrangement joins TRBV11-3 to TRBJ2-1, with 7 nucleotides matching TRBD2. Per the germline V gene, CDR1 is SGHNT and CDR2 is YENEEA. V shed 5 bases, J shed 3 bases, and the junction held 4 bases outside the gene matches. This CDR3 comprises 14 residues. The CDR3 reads CASSTSSGYNEQFF. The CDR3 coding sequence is TGTGCCAGCAGCACCTCTAGCGGCTACAATGAGCAGTTCTTC.

CDR3 region: CASTLSGANVLTF. The CDR3 DNA sequence: TGTGCCAGCACCCTCTCTGGGGCCAACGTCCTGACTTTC. J is TRBJ2-6 and V is TRBV7-3; no reliable D call. V lost 7 bases, J lost 0 bases, and 4 bases lay in between. Germline V gene data show CDR1 as SGHTA and CDR2 as FQGTGA. The CDR3 loop spans 13 amino acids.

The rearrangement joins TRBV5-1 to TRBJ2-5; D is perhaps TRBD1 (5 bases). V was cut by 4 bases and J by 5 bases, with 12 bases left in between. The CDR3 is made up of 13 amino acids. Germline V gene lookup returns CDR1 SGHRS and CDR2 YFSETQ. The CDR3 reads CASSTQGGETQYF. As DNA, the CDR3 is TGCGCCAGCAGCACCCAGGGTGGGGAGACCCAGTACTTC.

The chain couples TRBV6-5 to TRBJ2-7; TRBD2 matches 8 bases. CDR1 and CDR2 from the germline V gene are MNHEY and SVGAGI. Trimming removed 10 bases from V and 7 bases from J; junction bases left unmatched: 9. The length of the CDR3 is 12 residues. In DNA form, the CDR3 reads TGTGCCATCCGATTTCCGGGAGGGGAGCAGTACTTC. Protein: CAIRFPGGEQYF.

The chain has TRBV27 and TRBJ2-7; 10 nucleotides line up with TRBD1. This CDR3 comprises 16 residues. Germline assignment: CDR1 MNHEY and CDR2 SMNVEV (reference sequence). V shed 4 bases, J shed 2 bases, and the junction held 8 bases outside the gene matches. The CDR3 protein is CASSSLAGTGAYEQYF. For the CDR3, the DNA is TGTGCCAGCAGTTCCCTCGCCGGGACAGGGGCCTACGAGCAGTACTTC.

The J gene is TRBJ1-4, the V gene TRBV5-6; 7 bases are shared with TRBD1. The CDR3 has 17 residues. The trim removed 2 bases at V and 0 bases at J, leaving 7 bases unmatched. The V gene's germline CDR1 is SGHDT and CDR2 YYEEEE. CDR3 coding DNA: TGTGCCAGCAGCTTAGGGACAGAGCGAGCAACTAATGAAAAACTGTTTTTT. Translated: CASSLGTERATNEKLFF. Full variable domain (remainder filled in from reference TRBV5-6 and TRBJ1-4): DAGVTQSPTHLIKTRGQQVTLRCSPKSGHDTVSWYQQALGQGPQFIFQYYEEEERQRGNFPDRFSGHQFPNYSSELNVNALLLGDSALYLCASSLGTERATNEKLFFGSGTQLSVL.

CDR3 coding DNA: TGCGCCAGCAGGAACAGCGGGAGTAATGAGCAGTTCTTC. This codes for CASRNSGSNEQFF. The chain uses TRBV5-1 and TRBJ2-1; 8 bases agree with TRBD2. Germline trimming cut 5 bases from V and 7 bases from J; bases unmatched to any gene: 5. The CDR3 extends over 13 amino acids. CDR1 and CDR2 (germline): SGHRS, YFSETQ.

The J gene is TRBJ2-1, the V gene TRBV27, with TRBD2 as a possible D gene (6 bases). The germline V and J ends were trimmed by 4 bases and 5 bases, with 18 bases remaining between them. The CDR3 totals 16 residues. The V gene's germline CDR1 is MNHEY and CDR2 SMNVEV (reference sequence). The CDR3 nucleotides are TGTGCCAGCAGTTCTGGGGGGACCCTAAAAAACAATGAGCAGTTCTTC. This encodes CASSSGGTLKNNEQFF.

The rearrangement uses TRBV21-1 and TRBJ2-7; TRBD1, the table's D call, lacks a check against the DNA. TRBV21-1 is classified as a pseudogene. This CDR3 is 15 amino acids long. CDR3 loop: CASSSKDREFYEQYF. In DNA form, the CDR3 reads TGTGCCAGCAGCTCAAAAGACAGGGAGTTCTACGAGCAGTACTTC.

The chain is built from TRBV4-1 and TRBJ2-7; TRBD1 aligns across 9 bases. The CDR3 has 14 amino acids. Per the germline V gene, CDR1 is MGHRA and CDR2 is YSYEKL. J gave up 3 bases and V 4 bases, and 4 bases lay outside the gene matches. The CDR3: CASSPRDRDYEQYF. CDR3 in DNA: TGCGCCAGCAGCCCACGGGACAGGGACTACGAGCAGTACTTC.

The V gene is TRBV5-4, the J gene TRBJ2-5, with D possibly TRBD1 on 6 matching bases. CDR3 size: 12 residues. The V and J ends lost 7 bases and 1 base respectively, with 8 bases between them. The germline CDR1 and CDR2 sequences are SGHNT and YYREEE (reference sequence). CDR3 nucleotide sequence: TGTGCCAGCGGGACAACCCAAGAGACCCAGTACTTC. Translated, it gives CASGTTQETQYF.

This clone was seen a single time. The CDR3 is CASQSRGRDEKLFF. CDR3 nucleotides: TGTGCCAGCCAATCGCGGGGTAGGGATGAAAAACTGTTTTTT. The rearrangement uses TRBV2 and TRBJ1-4; D unclear. CDR1 is SNHLY and CDR2 is FYNNEI in the germline V gene. V lost 8 bases and J 6 bases, leaving 16 bases between the germline ends. The CDR3 consists of 14 residues.

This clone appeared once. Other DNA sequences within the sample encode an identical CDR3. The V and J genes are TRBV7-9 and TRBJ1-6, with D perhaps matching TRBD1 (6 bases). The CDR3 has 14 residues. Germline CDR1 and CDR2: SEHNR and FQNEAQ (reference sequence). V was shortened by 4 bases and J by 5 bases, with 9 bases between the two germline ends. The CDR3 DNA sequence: TGTGCCAGCAGCTCAGGGGTAAATAATTCACCCCTCCACTTT. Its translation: CASSSGVNNSPLHF.

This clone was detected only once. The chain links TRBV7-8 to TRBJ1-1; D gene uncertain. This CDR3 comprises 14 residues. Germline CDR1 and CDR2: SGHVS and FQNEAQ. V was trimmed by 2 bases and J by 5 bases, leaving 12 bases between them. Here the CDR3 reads CASSLTIRMTEAFF. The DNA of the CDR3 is TGTGCCAGCAGCTTAACCATTAGAATGACTGAAGCTTTCTTT.

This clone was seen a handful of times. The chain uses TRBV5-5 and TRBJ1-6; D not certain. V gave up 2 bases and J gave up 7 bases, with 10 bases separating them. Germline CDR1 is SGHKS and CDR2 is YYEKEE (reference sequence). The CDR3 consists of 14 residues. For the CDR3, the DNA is TGTGCCAGCAGCTTAAACAGCGGCAATTCACCCCTCCACTTT. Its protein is CASSLNSGNSPLHF.